This T cell receptor (beta chain) was recovered during a study of T cell responses to AZD1222 COVID-19 vaccine. This clone was seen only a few times. Sequencing used immunoSEQ multiplex PCR; TCRdb keeps in-frame clones, though not all of them. The table includes 100,000 to 150,000 clones, roughly nine tenths detected once. The TCR comes from an adult in good health. The input for sequencing was peripheral blood, taken on day 0 of AZD1222 vaccination.

The CDR3 reads CAWRVTRGGNTIYF. The DNA of the CDR3 is TGTGCCTGGAGGGTTACACGAGGTGGAAACACCATATATTTT. The V and J genes are TRBV30 and TRBJ1-3, with unresolved D. The CDR3 loop spans 14 amino acids. V was trimmed by 3 bases and J by 3 bases, leaving 12 bases between them. Germline CDR1 is GTSNPN and CDR2 is SVGIG (reference sequence).